The entry that follows covers one T cell receptor beta chain sequence. Its matching antigen is unknown. The data stem from a study of graft-versus-host responses after intestinal transplantation. Turning to the study itself: Anti-thymocyte globulin served as induction for all recipients, who then took tacrolimus and steroids for three to four years.

The study, taken as a whole, reports: Association was observed between peak circulating GvH clone levels and early post-transplant HvG declines.

V was clipped by 8 bases and J by 7 bases, with 11 bases between them. The CDR3 totals 11 residues. CDR1 is MNHEY and CDR2 is SMNVEV in the germline V gene (reference sequence). Some clones are missing from TCRdb's copy, which holds only in-frame ones; the method was immunoSEQ multiplex PCR. The profile shows about 130,000 clones, approximately 90% of them singletons. The source of this sequence is a human donor who received an intestinal transplant. The rearrangement links TRBV27 to TRBJ1-2; TRBD1 might be the D (5 bases). The sequences come from unstimulated CD4+ T cells sorted from spleen or lymph node cells, collected before intestinal transplant. The CDR3 is CASGQGRGYTF. CDR3 in DNA: TGTGCCAGCGGGCAGGGTCGTGGCTACACCTTC.